Listed below are T cell receptor beta chains from one sample, sequenced in a study of blood T cell repertoires in COVID-19. The table came from immunoSEQ multiplex PCR; TCRdb's copy has only in-frame clones and leaves some out. The sample includes about 130,000 clones, roughly 78% of them seen just once. Input material: PBMCs or T cells enriched from blood (not recorded which). The receptors here all came from a woman in her 50s who had recovered from COVID-19. Both conserved end residues are part of each CDR3. Each record gives: J gene, V gene, D gene, clone size, CDR3 protein, CDR3 DNA. A D gene is named only where the DNA matches it firmly. Only part of the rows carry a size: once, few, many, or a class if the clone is expanded.

J gene: TRBJ2-2
V gene: TRBV5-4
D gene: NA
clone size: NA
CDR3 protein: CASSLQGIPTVNTGELFF
CDR3 DNA: TGTGCCAGCAGCTTGCAGGGAATTCCGACCGTTAACACCGGGGAGCTGTTTTTT

J gene: TRBJ1-2
V gene: TRBV2
D gene: NA
clone size: NA
CDR3 protein: CASSEVYGGGYTF
CDR3 DNA: TGTGCCAGCAGTGAAGTATACGGGGGTGGCTACACCTTC

J gene: TRBJ2-1
V gene: TRBV19
D gene: NA
clone size: NA
CDR3 protein: CASSIARSGYNEQFF
CDR3 DNA: TGTGCCAGTAGTATCGCCCGGAGCGGGTACAATGAGCAGTTCTTC

J gene: TRBJ1-6
V gene: TRBV6-1
D gene: NA
clone size: NA
CDR3 protein: CASSERQGNSPLHF
CDR3 DNA: TGTGCCAGCAGTGAGCGGCAGGGGAATTCACCCCTCCACTTT

J gene: TRBJ2-1
V gene: TRBV5-1
D gene: TRBD1
clone size: NA
CDR3 protein: CASSPFVGQGKSSYNEQFF
CDR3 DNA: TGCGCCAGCAGCCCGTTTGTGGGACAGGGAAAAAGCTCCTACAATGAGCAGTTCTTC

J gene: TRBJ2-5
V gene: TRBV24-1
D gene: NA
clone size: once
CDR3 protein: CATSELRDTEETQYF
CDR3 DNA: TGTGCCACCAGTGAACTCCGGGACACAGAAGAGACCCAGTACTTC

J gene: TRBJ1-4
V gene: TRBV29-1
D gene: TRBD1
clone size: NA
CDR3 protein: CSVAQTGEKLFF
CDR3 DNA: TGCAGCGTTGCGCAGACAGGGGAAAAACTGTTTTTT

J gene: TRBJ2-7
V gene: TRBV4-1
D gene: NA
clone size: NA
CDR3 protein: CASSQDKERAYSYEQYF
CDR3 DNA: TGCGCCAGCAGCCAAGATAAGGAGCGGGCCTACTCCTACGAGCAGTACTTC

J gene: TRBJ1-1
V gene: TRBV29-1
D gene: TRBD1
clone size: NA
CDR3 protein: CSARDSTLNTEAFF
CDR3 DNA: TGCAGCGCTCGGGACAGTACACTGAACACTGAAGCTTTCTTT

J gene: TRBJ1-2
V gene: TRBV4-1
D gene: TRBD1
clone size: few
CDR3 protein: CASSQYPRDRSYGYTF
CDR3 DNA: TGCGCCAGCAGCCAGTACCCTCGGGACAGGTCATATGGCTACACCTTC

J gene: TRBJ1-1
V gene: TRBV19
D gene: NA
clone size: NA
CDR3 protein: CASSLRDKNTEAFF
CDR3 DNA: TGTGCCAGTAGTCTCCGGGACAAGAACACTGAAGCTTTCTTT

J gene: TRBJ1-4
V gene: TRBV28
D gene: NA
clone size: NA
CDR3 protein: CASSLGAAAANEKLFF
CDR3 DNA: TGTGCCAGCAGTTTAGGGGCAGCTGCAGCTAATGAAAAACTGTTTTTT

J gene: TRBJ2-3
V gene: TRBV3-1/TRBV3-2
D gene: TRBD1
clone size: NA
CDR3 protein: CASSQEPGQGPSTDTQYF
CDR3 DNA: TGTGCCAGCAGCCAGGAGCCAGGACAGGGCCCTAGCACAGATACGCAGTATTTT

J gene: TRBJ2-7
V gene: TRBV18
D gene: TRBD1
clone size: NA
CDR3 protein: CASSPDRGPEQYF
CDR3 DNA: TGTGCCAGCTCACCAGACAGGGGTCCCGAGCAGTACTTC

J gene: TRBJ1-1
V gene: TRBV6-5
D gene: TRBD1
clone size: NA
CDR3 protein: CASRDNRGVAEAFF
CDR3 DNA: TGTGCCAGCAGGGATAACAGGGGCGTCGCTGAAGCTTTCTTT

J gene: TRBJ1-4
V gene: TRBV29-1
D gene: TRBD1
clone size: few
CDR3 protein: CSATRGGQGGEKLFF
CDR3 DNA: TGCAGCGCCACCCGGGGGGGACAGGGAGGTGAAAAACTGTTTTTT

J gene: TRBJ1-6
V gene: TRBV19
D gene: NA
clone size: NA
CDR3 protein: CASSTRASSYNSPLHF
CDR3 DNA: TGTGCCAGTAGTACCAGGGCCAGCTCCTATAATTCACCCCTCCACTTT

J gene: TRBJ1-5
V gene: TRBV6-2/TRBV6-3
D gene: NA
clone size: NA
CDR3 protein: CASSYGGNQPQHF
CDR3 DNA: TGTGCCAGCAGTTACGGGGGGAATCAGCCCCAGCATTTT

J gene: TRBJ1-2
V gene: TRBV28
D gene: TRBD1
clone size: NA
CDR3 protein: CASSVRTGTGNGYTF
CDR3 DNA: TGTGCCAGCAGCGTTCGTACCGGGACAGGGAATGGCTACACCTTC

J gene: TRBJ1-2
V gene: TRBV3-1/TRBV3-2
D gene: NA
clone size: few
CDR3 protein: CASSPQTDYGYTF
CDR3 DNA: TGTGCCAGCAGCCCCCAAACAGATTATGGCTACACCTTC

J gene: TRBJ1-3
V gene: TRBV27
D gene: NA
clone size: few
CDR3 protein: CASSLYQGGNTIYF
CDR3 DNA: TGTGCCAGCAGTTTATACCAGGGGGGAAACACCATATATTTT

J gene: TRBJ1-2
V gene: TRBV11-2
D gene: NA
clone size: medium-sized
CDR3 protein: CASTPPGSNYGYTF
CDR3 DNA: TGTGCCAGCACCCCACCGGGATCCAACTATGGCTACACCTTC

J gene: TRBJ1-5
V gene: TRBV19
D gene: NA
clone size: NA
CDR3 protein: CASRPSGGSNQPQHF
CDR3 DNA: TGTGCCAGTAGACCTTCCGGGGGAAGCAATCAGCCCCAGCATTTT

J gene: TRBJ1-4
V gene: TRBV5-5
D gene: TRBD1
clone size: NA
CDR3 protein: CASSLADRATNEKLFF
CDR3 DNA: TGTGCCAGCAGCTTGGCGGACAGGGCCACTAATGAAAAACTGTTTTTT

J gene: TRBJ2-7
V gene: TRBV18
D gene: TRBD1
clone size: NA
CDR3 protein: CASSPRTGPSYEQYF
CDR3 DNA: TGTGCCAGCTCACCTCGGACAGGGCCCTCCTACGAGCAGTACTTC

J gene: TRBJ2-1
V gene: TRBV7-2
D gene: NA
clone size: few
CDR3 protein: CASSTYSGSYNEQFF
CDR3 DNA: TGTGCCAGCAGCACTTACAGTGGTTCCTACAATGAGCAGTTCTTC

J gene: TRBJ2-2
V gene: TRBV28
D gene: NA
clone size: NA
CDR3 protein: CASSLLEGPIRELFF
CDR3 DNA: TGTGCCAGCAGTTTATTGGAGGGCCCGATCCGGGAGCTGTTTTTT

J gene: TRBJ1-3
V gene: TRBV29-1
D gene: NA
clone size: NA
CDR3 protein: CSVEGLGGPSSGNTIYF
CDR3 DNA: TGCAGCGTTGAGGGGCTCGGCGGACCAAGCTCTGGAAACACCATATATTTT

J gene: TRBJ1-1
V gene: TRBV4-1
D gene: TRBD1
clone size: NA
CDR3 protein: CASSQHPGTGDTEAFF
CDR3 DNA: TGCGCCAGCAGCCAACATCCCGGGACAGGGGACACTGAAGCTTTCTTT

J gene: TRBJ2-1
V gene: TRBV19
D gene: TRBD2
clone size: NA
CDR3 protein: CASTSTSGGAHEQFF
CDR3 DNA: TGTGCCAGTACCTCGACTAGCGGGGGGGCCCATGAGCAGTTCTTC

J gene: TRBJ2-3
V gene: TRBV28
D gene: TRBD1
clone size: NA
CDR3 protein: CASSLGQGADTQYF
CDR3 DNA: TGTGCCAGCAGTTTAGGACAGGGGGCAGATACGCAGTATTTT

J gene: TRBJ2-7
V gene: TRBV6-2/TRBV6-3
D gene: TRBD1
clone size: NA
CDR3 protein: CASSPGQGGGSYEQYF
CDR3 DNA: TGTGCCAGCAGCCCTGGACAGGGGGGGGGATCCTACGAGCAGTACTTC

J gene: TRBJ1-1
V gene: TRBV5-1
D gene: NA
clone size: NA
CDR3 protein: CASSLVRGVTEAFF
CDR3 DNA: TGCGCCAGCAGCTTGGTGCGGGGGGTGACTGAAGCTTTCTTT

J gene: TRBJ1-2
V gene: TRBV3-1/TRBV3-2
D gene: NA
clone size: NA
CDR3 protein: CASSPRQTNYGYTF
CDR3 DNA: TGTGCCAGCAGCCCGAGACAGACTAACTATGGCTACACCTTC

J gene: TRBJ2-2
V gene: TRBV9
D gene: NA
clone size: NA
CDR3 protein: CASRPTWPTGELFF
CDR3 DNA: TGTGCCAGCAGGCCAACATGGCCGACCGGGGAGCTGTTTTTT

J gene: TRBJ2-5
V gene: TRBV5-4
D gene: NA
clone size: NA
CDR3 protein: CASSSSTDQETQYF
CDR3 DNA: TGTGCCAGCAGCTCCTCGACAGACCAAGAGACCCAGTACTTC

J gene: TRBJ1-1
V gene: TRBV12-3/TRBV12-4
D gene: NA
clone size: once
CDR3 protein: CASSFVSEAFF
CDR3 DNA: TGTGCCAGCAGTTTTGTCTCTGAAGCTTTCTTT

J gene: TRBJ1-1
V gene: TRBV6-5
D gene: NA
clone size: NA
CDR3 protein: CASSYAGVGTEAFF
CDR3 DNA: TGTGCCAGCAGTTACGCCGGGGTGGGAACTGAAGCTTTCTTT

J gene: TRBJ1-2
V gene: TRBV7-8
D gene: TRBD1
clone size: NA
CDR3 protein: CASSHLGQGKRDGYTF
CDR3 DNA: TGTGCCAGCAGCCACCTTGGACAGGGGAAAAGGGATGGCTACACCTTC

J gene: TRBJ2-7
V gene: TRBV27
D gene: TRBD2
clone size: NA
CDR3 protein: CASSFYGLASYEQYF
CDR3 DNA: TGTGCCAGCAGTTTCTACGGACTAGCGAGCTACGAGCAGTACTTC

J gene: TRBJ2-3
V gene: TRBV7-8
D gene: NA
clone size: NA
CDR3 protein: CASSLDGGGSTDTQYF
CDR3 DNA: TGTGCCAGCAGCTTAGATGGGGGCGGTAGCACAGATACGCAGTATTTT

J gene: TRBJ1-2
V gene: TRBV10-2
D gene: NA
clone size: NA
CDR3 protein: CASSEFGSYGYTF
CDR3 DNA: TGCGCCAGCAGTGAGTTCGGTTCTTATGGCTACACCTTC

J gene: TRBJ2-5
V gene: TRBV6-1
D gene: TRBD1
clone size: NA
CDR3 protein: CASSEEQGQETQYF
CDR3 DNA: TGTGCCAGCAGTGAAGAACAGGGGCAAGAGACCCAGTACTTC

J gene: TRBJ1-5
V gene: TRBV7-9
D gene: TRBD1
clone size: few
CDR3 protein: CASSSGQLGQPQHF
CDR3 DNA: TGTGCCAGCAGCTCGGGACAGTTGGGTCAGCCCCAGCATTTT

J gene: TRBJ1-4
V gene: TRBV5-6
D gene: TRBD1
clone size: NA
CDR3 protein: CASSLDRGASPDEKLFF
CDR3 DNA: TGTGCCAGCAGCTTGGACAGGGGCGCGTCACCGGATGAAAAACTGTTTTTT

J gene: TRBJ1-5
V gene: TRBV28
D gene: NA
clone size: NA
CDR3 protein: CASRVDGQPQHF
CDR3 DNA: TGTGCCAGCAGGGTTGATGGCCAGCCCCAGCATTTT

J gene: TRBJ2-1
V gene: TRBV4-1
D gene: NA
clone size: NA
CDR3 protein: CASSQDPDNEQFF
CDR3 DNA: TGCGCCAGCAGCCAAGATCCGGACAATGAGCAGTTCTTC

J gene: TRBJ1-1
V gene: TRBV21-1
D gene: NA
clone size: NA
CDR3 protein: CASCGGKAFF
CDR3 DNA: TGTGCCAGTTGTGGGGGGAAAGCTTTCTTT

J gene: TRBJ2-7
V gene: TRBV7-9
D gene: NA
clone size: NA
CDR3 protein: CASSTAGTGRDEQYF
CDR3 DNA: TGTGCCAGCAGCACAGCAGGGACTGGCAGGGACGAGCAGTACTTC

J gene: TRBJ1-1
V gene: TRBV5-1
D gene: TRBD1
clone size: NA
CDR3 protein: CASLQGVGNTEAFF
CDR3 DNA: TGCGCCAGCCTGCAGGGGGTTGGGAACACTGAAGCTTTCTTT

J gene: TRBJ1-3
V gene: TRBV10-1
D gene: TRBD1
clone size: NA
CDR3 protein: CASISFPGQTSGNTIYF
CDR3 DNA: TGCGCCAGCATCTCTTTCCCGGGACAGACCTCTGGAAACACCATATATTTT

J gene: TRBJ2-1
V gene: TRBV5-6
D gene: TRBD2
clone size: NA
CDR3 protein: CASSFGAGTSVNEQFF
CDR3 DNA: TGTGCCAGCAGCTTTGGGGCCGGGACTAGCGTCAATGAGCAGTTCTTC